This TCR beta chain was sequenced in a study of T cell repertoires in cytomegalovirus infection. Comments on this clonotype: Its antigen is unidentified.

Germline V gives CDR1 DFQATT, CDR2 SNEGSKA (reference sequence). Trimming at V came to 5 bases and at J to 3 bases, leaving 8 bases not matched to a gene. CDR3 size: 14 residues. TCRdb analysed the reads with MiXCR anew, one entry per CDR3 protein. The table shows nearly 700,000 distinct CDR3 sequences, with 33% occurring only once. This chain connects TRBV20-1 to TRBJ2-7, with TRBD2 identical over 9 bases. The sample was cultured PBMCs, taken from culture after CMV antigen stimulation. The clonotype was recovered from a human donor in good health (CMV status not recorded). Some clones in this sample may be carry-over from other donors' samples. For the CDR3, the DNA is TGCAGTGCTCGGCTAGCGGGGCCCAACTACGAGCAGTACTTC. Translation gives CSARLAGPNYEQYF.